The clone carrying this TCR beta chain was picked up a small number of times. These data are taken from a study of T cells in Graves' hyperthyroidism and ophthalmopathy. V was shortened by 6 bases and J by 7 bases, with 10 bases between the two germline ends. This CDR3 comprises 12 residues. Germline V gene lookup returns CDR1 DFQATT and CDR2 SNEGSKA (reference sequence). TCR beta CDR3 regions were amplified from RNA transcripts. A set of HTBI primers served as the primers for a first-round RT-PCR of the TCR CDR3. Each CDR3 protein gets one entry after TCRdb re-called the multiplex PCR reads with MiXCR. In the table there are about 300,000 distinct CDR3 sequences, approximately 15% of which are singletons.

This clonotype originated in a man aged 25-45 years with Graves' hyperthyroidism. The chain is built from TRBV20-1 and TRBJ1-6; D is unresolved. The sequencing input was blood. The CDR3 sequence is CSATTRNSPLHF. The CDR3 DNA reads TGCAGTGCGACGACCCGAAATTCACCCCTCCACTTT.